The rows below give T cell receptor beta chains drawn from one sample of a study of shared T cell receptors in the human thymus. TCRdb's copy holds only in-frame clones and misses some; the assay was immunoSEQ multiplex PCR. The sample has hundreds of thousands of clones; 88% are singletons. This sample was shared with a second study, whose subject was human thymus T cells.

Sequenced input: thymocytes. The receptors derive from a boy under two years old with a congenital heart defect. Both conserved end residues are part of each CDR3. Each record gives: clone size, J gene, V gene, D gene, CDR3 DNA, CDR3 protein. A D gene is named only where the DNA matches it firmly. Expanded clones are given a class, and other clones once, few, many or no size at all.

abundance: -; j_gene: TRBJ2-7; v_gene: TRBV7-2; d_gene: -; CDR3nt: TGTGCCAGCAGCTTATATCTGAGGGTTTCCTACGAGCAGTACTTC; CDR3aa: CASSLYLRVSYEQYF
abundance: -; j_gene: TRBJ2-7; v_gene: TRBV4-3; d_gene: TRBD2; CDR3nt: TGCGCCAGCAGCCCCCAGCTAGCGGGGGGATACGAGCAGTACTTC; CDR3aa: CASSPQLAGGYEQYF
abundance: -; j_gene: TRBJ2-3; v_gene: TRBV18; d_gene: -; CDR3nt: TGTGCCAGCTCACCACGGGTTAGCGGCCCTCGCACAGATACGCAGTATTTT; CDR3aa: CASSPRVSGPRTDTQYF
abundance: -; j_gene: TRBJ2-1; v_gene: TRBV7-4; d_gene: -; CDR3nt: TGTGCCAGCAGCTGCTACAGTCGAGCGGACCCACTTAACAATGAGCAGTTCTTC; CDR3aa: CASSCYSRADPLNNEQFF
abundance: -; j_gene: TRBJ2-2; v_gene: TRBV30; d_gene: -; CDR3nt: TGTGCCTGTTCCCCCTTGGGGGACTCCACTGAAGGCACCGGGGAGCTGTTTTTT; CDR3aa: CACSPLGDSTEGTGELFF
abundance: -; j_gene: TRBJ2-1; v_gene: TRBV6-4; d_gene: TRBD2; CDR3nt: TGTGCCAGCAGTGCCCGGGGGGGAGGGGAGCAGTTCTTC; CDR3aa: CASSARGGGEQFF
abundance: -; j_gene: TRBJ2-5; v_gene: TRBV7-9; d_gene: TRBD2; CDR3nt: TGTGCCAGCAGCTTAGAGGGTTGGTTGCGGGAGAAGGAGACCCAGTACTTC; CDR3aa: CASSLEGWLREKETQYF
abundance: few; j_gene: TRBJ2-7; v_gene: TRBV11-2; d_gene: TRBD1; CDR3nt: TGTGCCAGCAGCTTAGTCACAGGGGCCCCCTACGAGCAGTACTTC; CDR3aa: CASSLVTGAPYEQYF
abundance: -; j_gene: TRBJ2-1; v_gene: TRBV2; d_gene: -; CDR3nt: TGTGCCAGCAGTGTAGGGAGACCCCCTTATGAGCAGTTCTTC; CDR3aa: CASSVGRPPYEQFF
abundance: once; j_gene: TRBJ2-7; v_gene: TRBV4-2; d_gene: TRBD2; CDR3nt: TGTGCCAGCAGCCAAACCACAGGACTAGCGGGGGAAAGCTCCTACGAGCAGTACTTC; CDR3aa: CASSQTTGLAGESSYEQYF
abundance: -; j_gene: TRBJ2-2; v_gene: TRBV4-3; d_gene: TRBD1; CDR3nt: TGCGCCAGCAGCCAAATTTCGGCCCGGGACAGGACGAACACCGGGGAGCTGTTTTTT; CDR3aa: CASSQISARDRTNTGELFF
abundance: once; j_gene: TRBJ2-2; v_gene: TRBV9; d_gene: -; CDR3nt: TGTGCCAGCAGCGTAGGTACGACTAGGTTCGCCGGGGAGCTGTTTTTT; CDR3aa: CASSVGTTRFAGELFF
abundance: -; j_gene: TRBJ2-3; v_gene: TRBV5-1; d_gene: TRBD2; CDR3nt: TGCGCCAGCAGCCCTAGCGGGAGGGCCCGAACAGATACGCAGTATTTT; CDR3aa: CASSPSGRARTDTQYF
abundance: -; j_gene: TRBJ1-4; v_gene: TRBV5-1; d_gene: -; CDR3nt: TGCGCCAGCAGCTTGTGGGGGGGGGATGAAAAACTGTTTTTT; CDR3aa: CASSLWGGDEKLFF
abundance: -; j_gene: TRBJ2-5; v_gene: TRBV4-1; d_gene: TRBD2; CDR3nt: TGCGCCAGCAGCCACTGGGAGGGGCAAGAGACCCAGTACTTC; CDR3aa: CASSHWEGQETQYF
abundance: -; j_gene: TRBJ1-1; v_gene: TRBV6-1; d_gene: -; CDR3nt: TGTGCCAGCAGTGAGGGGAGGGGTCCCACTGAAGCTTTCTTT; CDR3aa: CASSEGRGPTEAFF
abundance: once; j_gene: TRBJ2-3; v_gene: TRBV27; d_gene: -; CDR3nt: TGTGCCAGCAGTTTATCGCGGACTAGCACAGATACGCAGTATTTT; CDR3aa: CASSLSRTSTDTQYF
abundance: -; j_gene: TRBJ2-3; v_gene: TRBV27; d_gene: -; CDR3nt: TGTGCCAGCAGCCAGTACCCAAAACTAAACACAGATACGCAGTATTTT; CDR3aa: CASSQYPKLNTDTQYF
abundance: -; j_gene: TRBJ1-5; v_gene: TRBV29-1; d_gene: -; CDR3nt: TGCAGCGTTGCCTTAGAGAGCAATCAGCCCCAGCATTTT; CDR3aa: CSVALESNQPQHF
abundance: -; j_gene: TRBJ1-4; v_gene: TRBV6-5; d_gene: TRBD1; CDR3nt: TGTGCCAGCGGGAACGGGACAGCAAATGAAAAACTGTTTTTT; CDR3aa: CASGNGTANEKLFF
abundance: -; j_gene: TRBJ2-5; v_gene: TRBV5-1; d_gene: TRBD1; CDR3nt: TGCGCCAGCAGCTTGGCCTCGGACAGGGGCGACGAGACCCAGTACTTC; CDR3aa: CASSLASDRGDETQYF
abundance: -; j_gene: TRBJ2-3; v_gene: TRBV7-2; d_gene: TRBD2; CDR3nt: TGTGCCAGCAGCCACTCGGTCGGGAGGGGTGCAGATACGCAGTATTTT; CDR3aa: CASSHSVGRGADTQYF
abundance: -; j_gene: TRBJ2-7; v_gene: TRBV7-6; d_gene: TRBD1; CDR3nt: TGTGCCAGCAGCTGCGGGACAGGGGTCGGCGAGCAGTACTTC; CDR3aa: CASSCGTGVGEQYF
abundance: -; j_gene: TRBJ2-7; v_gene: TRBV25-1; d_gene: TRBD2; CDR3nt: TGTGCCAGCAGTGATATTCAAGCGGGACGCTACGAGCAGTACTTC; CDR3aa: CASSDIQAGRYEQYF
abundance: -; j_gene: TRBJ2-3; v_gene: TRBV7-2; d_gene: -; CDR3nt: TGTGCCAGCTCACCATGGAGTACAGATACGCAGTATTTT; CDR3aa: CASSPWSTDTQYF
abundance: -; j_gene: TRBJ1-2; v_gene: TRBV25-1; d_gene: -; CDR3nt: TGTGCCAGCAGTGAAGGACACTTAAATAACTATGGCTACACCTTC; CDR3aa: CASSEGHLNNYGYTF
abundance: -; j_gene: TRBJ2-5; v_gene: TRBV4-1; d_gene: TRBD2; CDR3nt: TGCGCCAGCAGCCTATCAGGACTAGCGGGACAAGAGACCCAGTACTTC; CDR3aa: CASSLSGLAGQETQYF
abundance: -; j_gene: TRBJ2-6; v_gene: TRBV4-2; d_gene: TRBD1; CDR3nt: TGTGCCAGCAGCCAGAAGGGGACAGGCGAGAGCTCTGGGGCCAACGTCCTGACTTTC; CDR3aa: CASSQKGTGESSGANVLTF